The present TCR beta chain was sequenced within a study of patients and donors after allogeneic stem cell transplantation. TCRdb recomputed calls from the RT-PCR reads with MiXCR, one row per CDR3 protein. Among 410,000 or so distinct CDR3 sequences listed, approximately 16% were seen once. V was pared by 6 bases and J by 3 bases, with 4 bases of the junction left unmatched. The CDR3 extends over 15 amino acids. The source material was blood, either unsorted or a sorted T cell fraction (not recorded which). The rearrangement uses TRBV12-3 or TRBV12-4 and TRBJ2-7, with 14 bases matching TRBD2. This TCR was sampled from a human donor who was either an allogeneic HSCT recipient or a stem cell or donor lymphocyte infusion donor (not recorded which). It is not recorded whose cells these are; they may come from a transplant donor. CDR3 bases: TGTGCCAGCAGCAATGGACTAGCGGGAGGCTACGAGCAGTACTTC. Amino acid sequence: CASSNGLAGGYEQYF.